Shown below are 19 T cell receptor beta chains from a single sample sequenced in a study of blood T cell repertoires in COVID-19 (dated by TCRdb to about 2020). Receptor amplification or capture employed the immunoSEQ multiplex PCR assay. TCRdb provides this immuneACCESS table in a form limited to in-frame rearrangements. Some clones are lacking; in checked studies, under half of them reflect an unresolved V gene, and why the rest are absent is not known. The sample records 280,000 or so clones, approximately 85% of which are singletons. The ten largest clones represent 2.2% of the sample. The sequenced material came from PBMCs or T cells enriched from blood (not recorded which). The receptor set was obtained from a man younger than 45 who had recovered from COVID-19.

This chain connects TRBV4-3 to TRBJ1-4, with D maybe TRBD1 (6 bases). This CDR3 spans 15 amino acids. Trimming shortened V by 0 bases and J by 8 bases, and 13 bases separated the two germline ends. Germline loops: CDR1 LGHNA, CDR2 YSLEER. The CDR3 DNA sequence: TGCGCCAGCAGCCAAGATTTTGGGGGCCAGGAAAAACTGTTTTTT. As protein: CASSQDFGGQEKLFF.

The rearrangement uses TRBV4-1 and TRBJ1-2; TRBD1 might be the D (5 bases). The V gene's germline CDR1 is MGHRA and CDR2 YSYEKL. This CDR3 is built from 15 residues. Trimming pared 1 base from V and 5 bases from J, leaving 14 bases between. The CDR3 sequence: CASSQGQGNWYGYTF. Here the CDR3 DNA reads TGCGCCAGCAGCCAAGGTCAGGGTAATTGGTATGGCTACACCTTC.

In its sample, this clone was seen once. V and J are TRBV11-1 and TRBJ2-7; TRBD1 agrees at 7 bases. The CDR3 consists of 13 residues. The germline CDR1 and CDR2 sequences are SGHAT and FQDESV (reference sequence). V lost 6 bases and J lost 5; bases outside the gene matches: 7. The CDR3 DNA is TGTGCCAGCAGACTGGACAGGCGGGACGAGCAGTACTTC. Translated, it gives CASRLDRRDEQYF. Combining the CDR3 with reference TRBV11-1 and TRBJ2-7 gives the whole variable domain EAEVAQSPRYKITEKSQAVAFWCDPISGHATLYWYRQILGQGPELLVQFQDESVVDDSQLPKDRFSAERLKGVDSTLKIQPAELGDSAMYLCASRLDRRDEQYFGPGTRLTVT.

Worth noting for this clone: At the DNA level, this CDR3 is encoded by other sequences in the same sample as well. The gene calls are TRBV19 and TRBJ2-7, with 7 bases identical to TRBD1. The CDR3 has 14 residues. Germline values: CDR1 LNHDA, CDR2 SQIVND (reference sequence). V trimming: 1 base; J trimming: 2 bases; junction bases outside the gene matches: 2. CDR3 nucleotides: TGTGCCAGTAGTATAGGGACAGGAACCTACGAGCAGTACTTC. Its translation: CASSIGTGTYEQYF.

The chain has TRBV3-1 (or the pseudogene TRBV3-2) and TRBJ2-2; D remains ambiguous. Trimming took off 4 bases at V and 0 bases at J, with 3 bases between the two ends. The CDR3 consists of 13 residues. Germline-derived CDR1 and CDR2 are LGHDT and YNNKEL (reference sequence). The CDR3 region is CASSPANTGELFF. The CDR3 DNA reads TGTGCCAGCAGCCCCGCGAACACCGGGGAGCTGTTTTTT.

The chain is built from TRBV20-1 and TRBJ2-3, with TRBD2 matching over 7 bases. In germline, CDR1 is DFQATT, CDR2 SNEGSKA (reference sequence). The CDR3 extends over 14 amino acids. The J segment lost 3 bases and the V segment lost 3 bases, leaving 6 bases of the junction unmatched. CDR3 sequence reads: CSASPGLRTDTQYF. The DNA of the CDR3 is TGCAGTGCTAGTCCGGGACTAAGGACAGATACGCAGTATTTT.

This sequence joins TRBV19 and TRBJ2-7; 8 bases line up with TRBD1. The CDR3 extends over 15 amino acids. The trim removed 4 bases at V and 6 bases at J, leaving 11 bases unmatched. Germline-derived CDR1 and CDR2 are LNHDA and SQIVND (reference sequence). Here the CDR3 reads CASSSLQGGWSEQYF. In nucleotides, the CDR3 is TGTGCCAGTAGTAGCCTACAGGGGGGATGGAGCGAGCAGTACTTC.

This chain links TRBV18 with TRBJ1-3, with a tentative D call TRBD1 (5 bases). Trimming removed 3 bases from V and 0 bases from J, with 12 bases in between. CDR1 and CDR2 (germline): KGHSH, LQKENI. CDR3 length: 16 residues. CDR3 protein: CASSPLGGRSGNTIYF. CDR3 sequence (DNA): TGTGCCAGCTCACCCCTCGGGGGTCGCTCTGGAAACACCATATATTTT.

The genes are TRBV28 and TRBJ1-4, with 7 bases matching TRBD1. Per germline, CDR1 MDHEN and CDR2 SYDVKM. The V gene end was trimmed by 6 bases and the J gene end by 2 bases; junction bases not matched to a gene: 6. The CDR3 consists of 15 residues. CDR3 nucleotides: TGTGCCAGCAGGGGACCGGGACAGACTAATGAAAAACTGTTTTTT. This translates into CASRGPGQTNEKLFF.

CDR3 sequence (DNA): TGTGCCAGCTCACCCACTCGCACCTACGAGCAGTACTTC. Translation gives CASSPTRTYEQYF. The rearrangement joins TRBV18 to TRBJ2-7; D is uncertain. The CDR3 contains 13 residues. CDR1 KGHSH and CDR2 LQKENI come from the germline V gene. V was shortened by 3 bases and J by 2 bases, with 8 bases between the two germline ends.

This clone appeared a single time. V gene TRBV19 combines with J gene TRBJ1-5, with TRBD1 as a possible D gene (6 bases). This CDR3 spans 15 amino acids. Germline V CDR1 and CDR2: LNHDA, SQIVND (reference sequence). Trimming left V 6 bases short and J 1 base short, with 13 bases between. CDR3 bases: TGTGCCAGTAGAAGGGGGGGCCGGAGCAATCAGCCCCAGCATTTT. It is translated as CASRRGGRSNQPQHF.

This clone has a single count. This sequence joins TRBV30 and TRBJ1-1; TRBD1 aligns across 8 bases. After removal of 0 bases from V and 1 base from J, the junction contained 7 bases not matched to a gene. Germline CDR1 GTSNPN, CDR2 SVGIG (reference sequence). This CDR3 spans 16 amino acids. The CDR3 region has the DNA TGTGCCTGGAGTGTAATCAGGGGGCGAACGAACACTGAAGCTTTCTTT. Translating gives CAWSVIRGRTNTEAFF.

This clone occurred once. The chain uses TRBV5-1 and TRBJ1-6; TRBD1 might be the D (6 bases). This CDR3 contains 14 residues. The V gene lost 1 base and the J gene lost 8 bases, with 10 bases spanning the gap. In germline, CDR1 is SGHRS, CDR2 YFSETQ. The CDR3 sequence is CASSLREGDSPLHF. The DNA for the CDR3 is TGCGCCAGCAGCTTGAGGGAGGGGGATTCACCCCTCCACTTT.

V and J are TRBV2 and TRBJ1-4, with TRBD1 as a possible D gene (6 bases). Looked up from germline, CDR1 is SNHLY and CDR2 is FYNNEI. V lost 4 bases to trimming and J lost 7 bases, with 16 bases between them. The CDR3 is 15 amino acids. This CDR3 is CASSAIGGAREKLFF. DNA of the CDR3: TGTGCCAGCAGTGCGATCGGGGGGGCTCGTGAAAAACTGTTTTTT.

The chain is built from TRBV6-5 and TRBJ2-6; 9 nucleotides match TRBD1. The trim removed 5 bases at V and 3 bases at J, leaving 2 bases unmatched. Germline V gives CDR1 MNHEY, CDR2 SVGAGI. The length of the CDR3 is 15 residues. Written as DNA, the CDR3 is TGTGCCAGCAGTCGGACAGGGGATGGGGCCAACGTCCTGACTTTC. This encodes CASSRTGDGANVLTF.

This chain connects TRBV19 to TRBJ2-7; weak D call: TRBD1 (5 bases). This CDR3 is 15 amino acids long. The V end lost 2 bases, the J end lost 2 bases, and 13 bases lay between the germline ends. Germline V lookup: CDR1 LNHDA, CDR2 SQIVND (reference sequence). CDR3 in DNA: TGTGCCAGTAGTATACTTCTGGACACTGCCTACGAGCAGTACTTC. Protein product: CASSILLDTAYEQYF. Full variable domain (remainder filled in from reference TRBV19 and TRBJ2-7): DGGITQSPKYLFRKEGQNVTLSCEQNLNHDAMYWYRQDPGQGLRLIYYSQIVNDFQKGDIAEGYSVSREKKESFPLTVTSAQKNPTAFYLCASSILLDTAYEQYFGPGTRLTVT.

This clone has more than one count but fewer than ten. The chain carries TRBV11-2 and TRBJ1-3; perhaps TRBD1 as D (6 bases). V gave up 4 bases and J gave up 4 bases, with 8 bases separating them. There are 13 residues in the CDR3. Germline V gene data show CDR1 as SGHAT and CDR2 as FQNNGV. For the CDR3, the DNA is TGTGCCAGCAGCTCCGACAGGGGAAACACCATATATTTT. It encodes CASSSDRGNTIYF.

The gene calls are TRBV11-1 and TRBJ1-2; tentatively, D is TRBD1 (5 bases). CDR1 is SGHAT and CDR2 is FQDESV in the germline V gene (reference sequence). This CDR3 has 14 residues. Trimming removed 3 bases from V and 2 bases from J, with 10 bases in between. The CDR3 DNA sequence: TGTGCCAGCAGCTTGGCGCGGGACAACTATGGCTACACCTTC. Translation gives CASSLARDNYGYTF.

About this clone: Other DNA variants within this sample encode the same CDR3. The V and J genes are TRBV18 and TRBJ1-2; unclear D gene. Germline lookup yields CDR1 KGHSH and CDR2 LQKENI. The CDR3 contains 13 residues. The V end lost 1 base, the J end lost 3 bases, and 6 bases lay between the germline ends. Written as DNA, the CDR3 is TGTGCCAGCTCACCACGGGCAGACTATGGCTACACCTTC. It codes for CASSPRADYGYTF. The full variable domain, in which reference TRBV18 and TRBJ1-2 provide the parts outside the CDR3, is NAGVMQNPRHLVRRRGQEARLRCSPMKGHSHVYWYRQLPEEGLKFMVYLQKENIIDESGMPKERFSAEFPKEGPSILRIQQVVRGDSAAYFCASSPRADYGYTFGSGTRLTVV.